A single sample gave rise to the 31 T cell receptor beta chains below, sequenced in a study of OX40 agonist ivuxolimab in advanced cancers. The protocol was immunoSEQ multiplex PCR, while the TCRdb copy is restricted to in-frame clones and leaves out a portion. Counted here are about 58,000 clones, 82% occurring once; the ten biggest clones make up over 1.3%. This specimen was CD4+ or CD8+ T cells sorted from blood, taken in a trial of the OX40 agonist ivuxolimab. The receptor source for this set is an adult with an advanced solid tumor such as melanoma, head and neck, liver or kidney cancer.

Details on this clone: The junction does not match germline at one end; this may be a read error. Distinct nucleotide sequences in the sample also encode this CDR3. The CDR3: CASGSGVWTEAFF. In nucleotides, the CDR3 is TGTGCCAGCGGATCAGGGGTCTGGACTGAAGCTTTTTTT. This chain joins TRBV27 and TRBJ1-1, with a tentative D call TRBD1 (6 bases). The CDR3 runs 13 residues. Germline CDR1 reads MNHEY; CDR2 reads SMNVEV (reference sequence).

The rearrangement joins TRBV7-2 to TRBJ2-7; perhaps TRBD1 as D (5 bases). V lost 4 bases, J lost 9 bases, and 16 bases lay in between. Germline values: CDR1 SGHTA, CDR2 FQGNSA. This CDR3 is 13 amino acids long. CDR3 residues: CASSSQPQGWQYF. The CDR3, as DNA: TGTGCCAGCAGCTCCCAACCCCAGGGATGGCAGTACTTC.

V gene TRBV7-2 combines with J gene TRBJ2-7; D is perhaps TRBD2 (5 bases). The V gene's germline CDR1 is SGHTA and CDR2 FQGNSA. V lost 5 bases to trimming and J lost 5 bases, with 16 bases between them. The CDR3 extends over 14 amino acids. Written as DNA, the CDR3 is TGTGCCAGCAGCATCACGGGAATTACCAACGAGCAGTACTTC. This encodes CASSITGITNEQYF.

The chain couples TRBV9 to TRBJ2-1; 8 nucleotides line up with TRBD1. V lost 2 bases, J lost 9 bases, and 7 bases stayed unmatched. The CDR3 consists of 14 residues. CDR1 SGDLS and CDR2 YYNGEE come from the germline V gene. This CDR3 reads CASSVGTTGGEQFF. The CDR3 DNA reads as TGTGCCAGCAGCGTCGGGACAACAGGGGGTGAGCAGTTCTTC.

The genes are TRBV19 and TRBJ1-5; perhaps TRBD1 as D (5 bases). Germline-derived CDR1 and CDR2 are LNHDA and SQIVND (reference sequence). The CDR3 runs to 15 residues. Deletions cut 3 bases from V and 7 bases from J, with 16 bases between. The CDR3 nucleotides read TGTGCCAGTAGTATCTCTTCAGGGTTGGAACAGCCCCAGCATTTT. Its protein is CASSISSGLEQPQHF.

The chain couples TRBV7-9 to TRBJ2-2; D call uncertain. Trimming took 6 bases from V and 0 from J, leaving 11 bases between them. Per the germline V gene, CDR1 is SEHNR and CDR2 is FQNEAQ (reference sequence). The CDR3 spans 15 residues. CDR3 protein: CASSPLPANTGELFF. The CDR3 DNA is TGTGCCAGCAGTCCACTACCAGCGAACACCGGGGAGCTGTTTTTT.

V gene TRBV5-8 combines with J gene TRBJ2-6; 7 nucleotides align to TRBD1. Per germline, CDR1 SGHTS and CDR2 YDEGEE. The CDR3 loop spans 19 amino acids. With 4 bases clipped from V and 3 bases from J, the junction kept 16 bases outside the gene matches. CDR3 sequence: CASSPFRGRGSGGANVLTF. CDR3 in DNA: TGTGCCAGCAGCCCCTTTCGGGGCAGGGGGTCAGGTGGGGCCAACGTCCTGACTTTC.

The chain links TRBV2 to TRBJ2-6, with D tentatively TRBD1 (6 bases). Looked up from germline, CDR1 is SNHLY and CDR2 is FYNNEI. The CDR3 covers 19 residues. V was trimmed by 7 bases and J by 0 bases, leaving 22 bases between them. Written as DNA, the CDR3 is TGTGCCAGCATCAAACGAAAGGACAGTACGATCTCTGGGGCCAACGTCCTGACTTTC. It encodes CASIKRKDSTISGANVLTF. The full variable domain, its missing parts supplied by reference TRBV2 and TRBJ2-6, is EPEVTQTPSHQVTQMGQEVILRCVPISNHLYFYWYRQILGQKVEFLVSFYNNEISEKSEIFDDQFSVERPDGSNFTLKIRSTKLEDSAMYFCASIKRKDSTISGANVLTFGAGSRLTVL.

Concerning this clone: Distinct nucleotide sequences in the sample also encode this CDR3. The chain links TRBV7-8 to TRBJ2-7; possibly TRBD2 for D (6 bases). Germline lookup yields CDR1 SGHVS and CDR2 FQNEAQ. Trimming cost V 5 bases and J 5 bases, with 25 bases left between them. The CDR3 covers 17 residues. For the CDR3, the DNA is TGTGCCAGCAGCCCTTCTACCGGGACTCCGAGATCGGACGAGCAGTACTTC. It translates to CASSPSTGTPRSDEQYF.

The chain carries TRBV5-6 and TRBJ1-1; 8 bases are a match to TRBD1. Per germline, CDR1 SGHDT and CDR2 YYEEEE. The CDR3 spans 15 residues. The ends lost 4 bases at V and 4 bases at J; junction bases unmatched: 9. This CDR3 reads CASSGAGGVFTEAFF. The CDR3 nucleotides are TGTGCCAGCAGCGGGGCAGGGGGCGTTTTCACTGAAGCTTTCTTT.

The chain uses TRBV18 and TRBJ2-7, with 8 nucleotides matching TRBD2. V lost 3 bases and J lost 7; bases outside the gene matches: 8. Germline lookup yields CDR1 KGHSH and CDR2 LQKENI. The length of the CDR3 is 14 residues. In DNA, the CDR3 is TGTGCCAGCTCACCGGGACTAGACCGTCCAGAGCAGTACTTC. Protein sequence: CASSPGLDRPEQYF.

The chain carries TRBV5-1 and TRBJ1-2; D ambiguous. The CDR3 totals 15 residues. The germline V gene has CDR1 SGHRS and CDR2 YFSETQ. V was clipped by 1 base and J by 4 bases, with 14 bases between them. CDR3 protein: CASSLFGESVYGYTF. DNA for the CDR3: TGCGCCAGCAGCTTGTTCGGGGAATCGGTCTATGGCTACACCTTC.

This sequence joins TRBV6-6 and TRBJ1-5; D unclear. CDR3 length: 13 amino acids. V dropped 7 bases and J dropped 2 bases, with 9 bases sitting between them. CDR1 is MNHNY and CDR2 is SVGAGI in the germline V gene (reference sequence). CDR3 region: CASTRLGNQPQHF. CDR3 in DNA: TGTGCCAGCACTCGGTTGGGCAATCAGCCCCAGCATTTT.

The CDR3 DNA is TGCGCCAGCAGCCCAGCCGACAGCGTAACTTACAATGAGCAGTTCTTC. This encodes CASSPADSVTYNEQFF. This chain connects TRBV4-1 to TRBJ2-1; D is possibly TRBD1 (5 bases). Germline CDR1 is MGHRA and CDR2 is YSYEKL. V shed 4 bases and J shed 4 bases, with 17 bases lying between them. The CDR3 is 16 amino acids.

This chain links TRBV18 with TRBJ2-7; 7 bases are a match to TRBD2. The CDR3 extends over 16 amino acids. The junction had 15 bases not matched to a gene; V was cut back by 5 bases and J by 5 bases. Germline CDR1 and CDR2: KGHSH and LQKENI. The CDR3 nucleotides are TGTGCCAGCTCAGCTAGACCCTCGCGGGGAGGGAACGAGCAGTACTTC. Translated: CASSARPSRGGNEQYF.

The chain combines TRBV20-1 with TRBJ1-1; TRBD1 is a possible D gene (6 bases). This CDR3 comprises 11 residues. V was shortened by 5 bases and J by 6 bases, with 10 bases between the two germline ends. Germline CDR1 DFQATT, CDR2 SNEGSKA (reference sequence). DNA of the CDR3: TGCAGTGCTCGCAGGGGAGCTGAAGCTTTCTTT. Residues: CSARRGAEAFF.

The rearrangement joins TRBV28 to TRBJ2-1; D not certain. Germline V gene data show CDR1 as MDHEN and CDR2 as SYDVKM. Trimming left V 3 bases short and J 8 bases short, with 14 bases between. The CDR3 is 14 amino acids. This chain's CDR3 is CASSFRARIHEQFF. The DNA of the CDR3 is TGTGCCAGCAGTTTTAGGGCAAGAATTCATGAGCAGTTCTTC.

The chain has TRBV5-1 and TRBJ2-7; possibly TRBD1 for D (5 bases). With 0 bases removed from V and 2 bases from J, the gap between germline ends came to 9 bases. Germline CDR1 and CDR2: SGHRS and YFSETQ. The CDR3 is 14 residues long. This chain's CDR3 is CASSLVQAPYEQYF. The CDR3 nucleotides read TGCGCCAGCAGCTTGGTACAGGCCCCCTACGAGCAGTACTTC.

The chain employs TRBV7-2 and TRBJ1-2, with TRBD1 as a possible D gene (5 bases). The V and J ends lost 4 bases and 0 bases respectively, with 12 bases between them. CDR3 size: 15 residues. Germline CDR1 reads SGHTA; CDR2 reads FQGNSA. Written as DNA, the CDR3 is TGTGCCAGCAGCTCGGAGGGACGGACTAACTATGGCTACACCTTC. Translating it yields CASSSEGRTNYGYTF.

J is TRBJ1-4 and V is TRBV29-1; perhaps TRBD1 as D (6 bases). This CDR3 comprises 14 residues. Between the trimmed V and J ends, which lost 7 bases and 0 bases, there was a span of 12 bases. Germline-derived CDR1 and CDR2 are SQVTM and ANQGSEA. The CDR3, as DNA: TGCAGCGGCCAACAGGGCTCAACTAATGAAAAACTGTTTTTT. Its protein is CSGQQGSTNEKLFF.

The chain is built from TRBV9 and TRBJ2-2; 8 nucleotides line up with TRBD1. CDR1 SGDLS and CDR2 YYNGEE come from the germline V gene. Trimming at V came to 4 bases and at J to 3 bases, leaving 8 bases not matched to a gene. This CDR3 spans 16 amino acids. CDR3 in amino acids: CASSRTTGVDTGELFF. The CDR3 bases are TGTGCCAGCAGCAGGACGACAGGGGTTGACACCGGGGAGCTGTTTTTT.

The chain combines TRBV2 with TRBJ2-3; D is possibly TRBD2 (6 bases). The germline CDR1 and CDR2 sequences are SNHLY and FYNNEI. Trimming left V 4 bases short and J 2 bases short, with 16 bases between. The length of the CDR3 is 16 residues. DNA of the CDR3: TGTGCCAGCAGTGGGAGGGGCACTGGGGTCACAGATACGCAGTATTTT. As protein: CASSGRGTGVTDTQYF. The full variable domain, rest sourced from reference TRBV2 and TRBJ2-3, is EPEVTQTPSHQVTQMGQEVILRCVPISNHLYFYWYRQILGQKVEFLVSFYNNEISEKSEIFDDQFSVERPDGSNFTLKIRSTKLEDSAMYFCASSGRGTGVTDTQYFGPGTRLTVL.

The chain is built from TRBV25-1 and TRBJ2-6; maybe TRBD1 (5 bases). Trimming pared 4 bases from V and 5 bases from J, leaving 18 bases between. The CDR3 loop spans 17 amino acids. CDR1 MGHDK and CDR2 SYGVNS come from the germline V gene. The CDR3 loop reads CASSGANGQSRANVLTF. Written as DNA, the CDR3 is TGTGCCAGCAGTGGCGCCAATGGACAAAGTCGGGCCAACGTCCTGACTTTC.

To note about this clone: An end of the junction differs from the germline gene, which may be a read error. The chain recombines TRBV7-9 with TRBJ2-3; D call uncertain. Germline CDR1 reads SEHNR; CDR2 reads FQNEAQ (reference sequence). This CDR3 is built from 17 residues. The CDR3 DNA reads TGCGCCAGCAGCCAAGAAGCCCACGCGATTCCCACAGATACGCAGTATTTT. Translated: CASSQEAHAIPTDTQYF.

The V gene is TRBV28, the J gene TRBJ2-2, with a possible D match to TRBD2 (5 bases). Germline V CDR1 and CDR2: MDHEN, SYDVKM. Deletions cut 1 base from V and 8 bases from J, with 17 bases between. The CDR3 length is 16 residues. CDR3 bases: TGTGCCAGCAGTTTATTTTTTAGAGCGGTTGGAGGGGAGCTGTTTTTT. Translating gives CASSLFFRAVGGELFF.

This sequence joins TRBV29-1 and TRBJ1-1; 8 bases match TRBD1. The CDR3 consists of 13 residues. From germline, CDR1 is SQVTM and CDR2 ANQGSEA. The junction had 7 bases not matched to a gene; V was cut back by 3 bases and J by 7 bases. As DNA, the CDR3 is TGCAGCGTTGACGACAGGGGAGCCGGTGAAGCTTTCTTT. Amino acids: CSVDDRGAGEAFF.

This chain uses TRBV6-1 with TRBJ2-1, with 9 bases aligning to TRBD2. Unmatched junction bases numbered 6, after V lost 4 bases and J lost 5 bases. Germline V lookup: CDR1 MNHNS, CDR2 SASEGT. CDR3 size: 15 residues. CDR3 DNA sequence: TGTGCCAGCAGTGCAGGACTAGCGATCGACAATGAGCAGTTCTTC. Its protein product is CASSAGLAIDNEQFF.

The CDR3 sequence is CASSLGHGTFTDTQYF. CDR3 sequence (DNA): TGTGCCAGCAGCCTCGGACACGGAACATTCACAGATACGCAGTATTTT. The chain recombines TRBV7-8 with TRBJ2-3; D might be TRBD1 (5 bases). Germline-derived CDR1 and CDR2 are SGHVS and FQNEAQ. The CDR3 runs 16 residues. With 5 bases removed from V and 2 bases from J, the gap between germline ends came to 17 bases.

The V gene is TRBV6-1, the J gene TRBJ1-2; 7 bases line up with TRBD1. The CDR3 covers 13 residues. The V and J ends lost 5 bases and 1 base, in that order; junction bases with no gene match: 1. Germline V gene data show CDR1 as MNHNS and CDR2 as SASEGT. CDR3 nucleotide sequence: TGTGCCAGCAGTTGGGACAGTAACTATGGCTACACCTTC. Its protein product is CASSWDSNYGYTF.

CDR3 coding DNA: TGTGCCAGTAGTCGGGAGGACAAACGGAAAATCGGCTATGGCTACACCTTC. Translating gives CASSREDKRKIGYGYTF. The V and J genes are TRBV19 and TRBJ1-2; maybe TRBD1 (5 bases). CDR1 is LNHDA and CDR2 is SQIVND in the germline V gene (reference sequence). V was pared by 5 bases and J by 4 bases, with 23 bases between. The CDR3 has 17 amino acids.

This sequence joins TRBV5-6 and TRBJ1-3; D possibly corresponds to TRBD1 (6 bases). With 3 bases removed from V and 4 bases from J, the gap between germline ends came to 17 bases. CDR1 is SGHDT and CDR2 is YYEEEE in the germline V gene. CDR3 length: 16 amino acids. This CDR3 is CASSSSGAEDGNTIYF. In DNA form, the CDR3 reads TGTGCCAGCAGCTCATCGGGGGCAGAAGACGGAAACACCATATATTTT.